This T cell receptor beta chain was captured in a study of CD8+ T cells in alopecia areata. In germline, CDR1 is MGHDK, CDR2 SYGVNS. The CDR3 spans 14 residues. V was pared by 6 bases and J by 2 bases, with 10 bases between. Extraction and reverse transcription of RNA yielded cDNA as the sequencing template. Repertoires were generated with immunoSEQ multiplex PCR, while TCRdb's copy carries only in-frame clones and drops some. Among around 36,000 clones, around 50% were seen once, and the ten largest hold more than 1.5%. Once sorted, CD4+ cells from roughly 5 patients yielded CD25+CD127- cells. Cell sorting on a FACSAria was used to separate CD4+ and CD8+ T cells from the PBMCs.

Sequencing used CD4+ Tregs sorted from blood. The sequence was obtained from a human donor with alopecia areata. This chain links TRBV25-1 with TRBJ1-4; perhaps TRBD1 as D (5 bases). CDR3 region: CASRLSGTNEKLFF. The CDR3 nucleotides read TGTGCCAGCAGATTATCAGGGACTAATGAAAAACTGTTTTTT.